This T cell receptor (beta chain) emerged from a study of cytomegalovirus exposure and HLA in healthy donors. Findings and limits, study-wide: Many donors carried some public TCRs, although rarity characterized most TCR sequences.

Concerning this clone: Its antigen remains unknown.

V dropped 1 base and J dropped 5; count of bases not matched to a gene: 6. Per germline, CDR1 MGHRA and CDR2 YSYEKL. The CDR3 sequence is 15 residues long. The method was immunoSEQ multiplex PCR; TCRdb's version includes in-frame clones alone and lacks a portion of them. The data contain approximately 210,000 clones, about 84% of them singletons. The chain combines TRBV4-1 with TRBJ2-5; TRBD2 agrees at 8 bases. The sample consisted of PBMCs. The sequence came from a woman younger than 35 in good health and CMV-seronegative. The CDR3 coding sequence is TGCGCCAGCAGCCAAGTACCGGGGGGGGAGGAGACCCAGTACTTC. Translated: CASSQVPGGEETQYF.